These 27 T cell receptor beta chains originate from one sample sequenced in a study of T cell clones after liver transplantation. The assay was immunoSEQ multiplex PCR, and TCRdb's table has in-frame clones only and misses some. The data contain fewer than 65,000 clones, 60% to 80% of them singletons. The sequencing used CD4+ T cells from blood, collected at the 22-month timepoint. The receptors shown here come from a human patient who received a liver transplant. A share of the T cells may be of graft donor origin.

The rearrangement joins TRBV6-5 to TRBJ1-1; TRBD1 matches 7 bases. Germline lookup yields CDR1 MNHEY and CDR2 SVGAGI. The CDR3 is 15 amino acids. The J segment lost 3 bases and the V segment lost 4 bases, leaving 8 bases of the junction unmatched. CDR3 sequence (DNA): TGTGCCAGCAGTTCCCTGACAGGGTGGGACACTGAAGCTTTCTTT. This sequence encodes CASSSLTGWDTEAFF.

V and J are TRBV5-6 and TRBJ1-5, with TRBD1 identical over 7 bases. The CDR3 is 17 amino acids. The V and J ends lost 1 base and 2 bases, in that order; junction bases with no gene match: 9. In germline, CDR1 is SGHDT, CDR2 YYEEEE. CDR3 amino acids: CASSLYTGAGGNQPQHF. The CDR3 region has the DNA TGTGCCAGCAGCTTGTATACAGGGGCGGGTGGCAATCAGCCCCAGCATTTT. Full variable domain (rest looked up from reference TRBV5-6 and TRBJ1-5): DAGVTQSPTHLIKTRGQQVTLRCSPKSGHDTVSWYQQALGQGPQFIFQYYEEEERQRGNFPDRFSGHQFPNYSSELNVNALLLGDSALYLCASSLYTGAGGNQPQHFGDGTRLSIL.

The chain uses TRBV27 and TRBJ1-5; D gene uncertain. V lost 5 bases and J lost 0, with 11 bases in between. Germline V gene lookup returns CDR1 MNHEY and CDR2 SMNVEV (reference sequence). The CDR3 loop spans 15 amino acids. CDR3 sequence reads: CASSRIGVSNQPQHF. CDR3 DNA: TGTGCCAGCAGTCGTATTGGGGTTAGCAATCAGCCCCAGCATTTT.

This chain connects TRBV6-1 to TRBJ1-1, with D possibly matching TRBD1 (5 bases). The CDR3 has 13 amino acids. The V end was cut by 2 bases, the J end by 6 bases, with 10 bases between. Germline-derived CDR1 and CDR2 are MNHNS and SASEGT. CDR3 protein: CASSEPSRAEAFF. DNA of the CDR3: TGTGCCAGCAGTGAACCCTCCAGGGCTGAAGCTTTCTTT.

CDR3 sequence reads: CASSESGGPTDTQYF. CDR3 sequence (DNA): TGTGCCAGCAGTGAGTCGGGGGGACCCACAGATACGCAGTATTTT. The chain employs TRBV6-4 and TRBJ2-3, with 7 bases that match TRBD2. After removal of 3 bases from V and 2 bases from J, the junction contained 5 bases not matched to a gene. Per germline, CDR1 MRHNA and CDR2 SNTAGT. The CDR3 has 15 residues.

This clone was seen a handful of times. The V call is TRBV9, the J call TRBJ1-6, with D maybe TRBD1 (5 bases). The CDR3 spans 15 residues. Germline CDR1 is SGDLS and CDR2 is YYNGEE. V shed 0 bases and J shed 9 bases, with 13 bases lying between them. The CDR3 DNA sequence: TGTGCCAGCAGCGTAGATGGGGGGGAAGTTTCACCCCTCCACTTT. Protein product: CASSVDGGEVSPLHF.

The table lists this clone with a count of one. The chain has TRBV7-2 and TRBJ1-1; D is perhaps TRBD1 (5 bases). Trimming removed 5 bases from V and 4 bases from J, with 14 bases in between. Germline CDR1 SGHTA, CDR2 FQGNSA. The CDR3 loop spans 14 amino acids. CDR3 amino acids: CASSRSGGGTEAFF. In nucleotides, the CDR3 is TGTGCCAGCAGCCGCAGCGGGGGTGGCACTGAAGCTTTCTTT.

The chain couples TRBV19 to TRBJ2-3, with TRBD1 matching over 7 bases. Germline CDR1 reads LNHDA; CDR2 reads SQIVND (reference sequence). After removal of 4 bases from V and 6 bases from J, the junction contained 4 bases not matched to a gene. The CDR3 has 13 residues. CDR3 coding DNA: TGTGCCAGTAGTACACGACAGGGTGATACGCAGTATTTT. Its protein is CASSTRQGDTQYF.

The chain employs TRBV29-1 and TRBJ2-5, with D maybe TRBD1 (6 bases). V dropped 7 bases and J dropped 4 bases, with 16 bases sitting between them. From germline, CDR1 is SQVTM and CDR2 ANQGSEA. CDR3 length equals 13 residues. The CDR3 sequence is CSATRQVGETQYF. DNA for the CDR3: TGCAGCGCCACTAGACAGGTCGGAGAGACCCAGTACTTC.

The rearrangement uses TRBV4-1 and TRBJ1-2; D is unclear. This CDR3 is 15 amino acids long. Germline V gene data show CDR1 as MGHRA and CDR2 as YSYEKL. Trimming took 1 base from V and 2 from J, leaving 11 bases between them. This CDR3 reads CASSQGREQNYGYTF. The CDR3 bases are TGCGCCAGCAGCCAAGGGCGGGAGCAAAACTATGGCTACACCTTC.

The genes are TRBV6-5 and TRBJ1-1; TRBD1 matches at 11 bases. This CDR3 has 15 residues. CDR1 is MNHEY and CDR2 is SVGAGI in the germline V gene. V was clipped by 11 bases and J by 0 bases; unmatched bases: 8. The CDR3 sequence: CAAQRDRGMNTEAFF. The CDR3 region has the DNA TGTGCCGCCCAAAGGGACAGGGGGATGAACACTGAAGCTTTCTTT.

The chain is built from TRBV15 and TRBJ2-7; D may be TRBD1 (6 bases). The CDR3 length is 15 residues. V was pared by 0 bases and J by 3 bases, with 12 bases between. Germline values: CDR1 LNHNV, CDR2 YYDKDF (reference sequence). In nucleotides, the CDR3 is TGTGCCACCAGCAGAGATCCAGGACAGAACTACGAGCAGTACTTC. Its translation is CATSRDPGQNYEQYF.

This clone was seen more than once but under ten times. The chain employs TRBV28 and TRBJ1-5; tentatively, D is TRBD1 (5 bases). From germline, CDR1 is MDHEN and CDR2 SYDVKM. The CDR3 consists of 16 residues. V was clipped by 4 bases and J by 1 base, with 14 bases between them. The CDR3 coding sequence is TGTGCCAGCAGTTCAATAGGGACCCACAGCAATCAGCCCCAGCATTTT. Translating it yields CASSSIGTHSNQPQHF.

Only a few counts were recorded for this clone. CDR3 DNA: TGTGCCAGCAGCTCCACCTCGGGGAACCAAAACATTCAGTACTTC. Protein: CASSSTSGNQNIQYF. The chain recombines TRBV5-5 with TRBJ2-4, with a possible D match to TRBD2 (5 bases). The CDR3 is made up of 15 amino acids. The germline CDR1 and CDR2 sequences are SGHKS and YYEKEE (reference sequence). Trimming shortened V by 3 bases and J by 5 bases, and 15 bases separated the two germline ends.

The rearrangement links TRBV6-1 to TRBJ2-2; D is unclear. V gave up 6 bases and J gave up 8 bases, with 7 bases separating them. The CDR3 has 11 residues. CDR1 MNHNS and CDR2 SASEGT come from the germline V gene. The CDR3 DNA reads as TGTGCCAGCAGGATATGGGGGGAGCTGTTTTTT. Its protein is CASRIWGELFF.

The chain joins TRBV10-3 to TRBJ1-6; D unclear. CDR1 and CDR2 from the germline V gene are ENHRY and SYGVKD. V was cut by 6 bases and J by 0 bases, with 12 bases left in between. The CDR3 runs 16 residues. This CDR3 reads CAIRPGGGSYNSPLHF. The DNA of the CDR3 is TGTGCCATCAGGCCGGGAGGAGGCTCCTATAATTCACCCCTCCACTTT.

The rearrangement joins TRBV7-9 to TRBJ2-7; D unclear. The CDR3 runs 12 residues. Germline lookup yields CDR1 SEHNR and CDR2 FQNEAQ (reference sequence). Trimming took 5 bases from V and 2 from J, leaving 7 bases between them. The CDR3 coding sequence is TGTGCCAGCAGCCGCGTCACCTACGAGCAGTACTTC. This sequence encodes CASSRVTYEQYF.

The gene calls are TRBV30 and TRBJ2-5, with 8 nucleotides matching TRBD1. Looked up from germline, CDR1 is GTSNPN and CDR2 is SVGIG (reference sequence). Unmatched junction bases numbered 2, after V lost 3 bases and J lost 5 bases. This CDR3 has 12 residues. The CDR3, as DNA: TGTGCCTGGAGGCGACAGGGGGAGACCCAGTACTTC. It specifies CAWRRQGETQYF.

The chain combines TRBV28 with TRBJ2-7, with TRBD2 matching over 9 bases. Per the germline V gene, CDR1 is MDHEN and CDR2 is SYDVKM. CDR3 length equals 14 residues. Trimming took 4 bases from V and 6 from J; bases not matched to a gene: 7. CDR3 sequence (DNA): TGTGCCAGCAGTTCCCCGGGACTAGCAGGCGAGCAGTACTTC. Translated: CASSSPGLAGEQYF.

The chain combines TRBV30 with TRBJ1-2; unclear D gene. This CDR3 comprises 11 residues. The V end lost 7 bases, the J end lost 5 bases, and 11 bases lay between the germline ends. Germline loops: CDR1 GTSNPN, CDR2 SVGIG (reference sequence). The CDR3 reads CASQVGYGYTF. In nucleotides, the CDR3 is TGTGCCTCCCAGGTTGGGTATGGCTACACCTTC. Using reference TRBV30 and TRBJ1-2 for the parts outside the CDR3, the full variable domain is SQTIHQWPATLVQPVGSPLSLECTVEGTSNPNLYWYRQAAGRGLQLLFYSVGIGQISSEVPQNLSASRPQDRQFILSSKKLLLSDSGFYLCASQVGYGYTFGSGTRLTVV.

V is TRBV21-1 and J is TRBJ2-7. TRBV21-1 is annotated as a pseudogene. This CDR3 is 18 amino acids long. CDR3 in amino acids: CASSKWPPGPRSSYEQYF. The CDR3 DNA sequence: TGTGCCAGCAGCAAATGGCCCCCGGGACCGCGAAGCTCCTACGAGCAGTACTTC.

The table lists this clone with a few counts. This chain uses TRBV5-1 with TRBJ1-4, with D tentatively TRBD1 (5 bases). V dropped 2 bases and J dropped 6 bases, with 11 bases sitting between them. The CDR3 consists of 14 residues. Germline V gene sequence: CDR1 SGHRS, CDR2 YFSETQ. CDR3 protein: CASSLLEGDEKLFF. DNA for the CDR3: TGCGCCAGCAGCTTACTGGAAGGGGATGAAAAACTGTTTTTT.

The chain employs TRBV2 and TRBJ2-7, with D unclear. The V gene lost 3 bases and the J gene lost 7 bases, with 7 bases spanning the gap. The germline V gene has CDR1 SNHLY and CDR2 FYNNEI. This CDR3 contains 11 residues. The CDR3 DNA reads TGTGCCAGCAGTGAGATAAGGGAGCAGTACTTC. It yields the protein CASSEIREQYF.

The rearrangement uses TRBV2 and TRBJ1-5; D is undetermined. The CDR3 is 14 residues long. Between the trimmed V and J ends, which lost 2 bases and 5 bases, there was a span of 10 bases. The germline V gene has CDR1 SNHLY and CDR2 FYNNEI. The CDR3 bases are TGTGCCAGCAGTGAAAAAATGGGTTATCAGCCCCAGCATTTT. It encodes CASSEKMGYQPQHF.

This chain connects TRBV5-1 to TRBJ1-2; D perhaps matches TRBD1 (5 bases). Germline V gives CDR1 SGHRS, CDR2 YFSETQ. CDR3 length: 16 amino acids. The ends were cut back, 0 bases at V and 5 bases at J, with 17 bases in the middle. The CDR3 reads CASSLAWGPRVYGYTF. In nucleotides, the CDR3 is TGCGCCAGCAGCTTGGCTTGGGGACCGAGGGTATATGGCTACACCTTC. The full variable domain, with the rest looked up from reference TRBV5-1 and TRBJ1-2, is KAGVTQTPRYLIKTRGQQVTLSCSPISGHRSVSWYQQTPGQGLQFLFEYFSETQRNKGNFPGRFSGRQFSNSRSEMNVSTLELGDSALYLCASSLAWGPRVYGYTFGSGTRLTVV.

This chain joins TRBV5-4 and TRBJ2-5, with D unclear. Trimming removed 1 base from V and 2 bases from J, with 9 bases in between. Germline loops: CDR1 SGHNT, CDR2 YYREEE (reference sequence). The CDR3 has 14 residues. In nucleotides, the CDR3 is TGTGCCAGCAGCTTGAGTGGCAGTCAAGAGACCCAGTACTTC. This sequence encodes CASSLSGSQETQYF.

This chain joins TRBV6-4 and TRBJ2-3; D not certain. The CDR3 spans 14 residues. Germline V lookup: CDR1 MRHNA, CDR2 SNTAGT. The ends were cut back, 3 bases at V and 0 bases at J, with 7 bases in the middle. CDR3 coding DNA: TGTGCCAGCAGTGAACTGCCTAGCACAGATACGCAGTATTTT. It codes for CASSELPSTDTQYF.